The 12 T cell receptor beta chains below all came from one sample that was sequenced in a study of glioma-infiltrating T cells after dendritic cell vaccination. Time point in this sample: after dendritic cell vaccination, including at tumor progression/relapse. Libraries were prepared by immunoSEQ multiplex PCR; TCRdb keeps only in-frame clonotypes and omits some of them. The sample lists tens of thousands of clones; 70% to 90% were seen once. The sequencing used blood, collected after dendritic cell vaccination. The receptor source for this set is a human donor with glioblastoma.

The J gene is TRBJ2-3, the V gene TRBV5-1; 12 bases fit TRBD1. The CDR3 consists of 18 residues. Germline V lookup: CDR1 SGHRS, CDR2 YFSETQ. J lost 2 bases, V lost 0 bases, and 7 bases had no gene match. The CDR3 nucleotides are TGCGCCAGCAGCTTGGGGGTAGGGACAGGGGGCTTCACAGATACGCAGTATTTT. Amino acids: CASSLGVGTGGFTDTQYF.

The V gene is TRBV12-2, the J gene TRBJ1-1; TRBD1, as called in the table, went unchecked against the DNA. TRBV12-2 is reported as a pseudogene. This CDR3 is 14 amino acids long. The CDR3 nucleotides are TGTGCAAGTCGCCCGGACAGGACGAACACTGAAGCTTTCTTT. Translation: CASRPDRTNTEAFF.

CDR3 in DNA: TGTGCCAGCAGCTTGGCAGGGACTAGCTACGAGCAGTACTTC. It translates to CASSLAGTSYEQYF. The chain joins TRBV5-4 to TRBJ2-7; 8 nucleotides match TRBD2. Looked up from germline, CDR1 is SGHNT and CDR2 is YYREEE (reference sequence). The CDR3 runs to 14 residues. Germline trimming cut 0 bases from V and 3 bases from J; bases unmatched to any gene: 2.

As regards this clone: The junction differs from germline at one of its ends, possibly a read error. Other DNA sequences in this specimen translate into the identical CDR3. The rearrangement uses TRBV30 and TRBJ1-6; no firm D call. The CDR3 covers 14 residues. Germline V gene data show CDR1 as GTSNPN and CDR2 as SVGIG (reference sequence). This CDR3 is CASKRPYGNSPLHF. DNA of the CDR3: TGTGCCTCAAAGAGGCCGTACGGAAATTCCCCCCTCCACTTT.

This rearrangement joins TRBV28 to TRBJ2-2, with D possibly TRBD1 on 5 matching bases. This CDR3 is built from 16 residues. V was clipped by 5 bases and J by 4 bases, with 17 bases between them. Germline V gives CDR1 MDHEN, CDR2 SYDVKM. CDR3 residues: CASSPSRPRVTGELFF. For the CDR3, the DNA is TGTGCCAGCAGTCCCTCAAGACCCAGGGTCACCGGGGAGCTGTTTTTT.

The chain recombines TRBV19 with TRBJ1-5; D is possibly TRBD1 (5 bases). The length of the CDR3 is 12 residues. V lost 8 bases and J lost 2, with 7 bases in between. The germline V gene encodes CDR1 LNHDA and CDR2 SQIVND (reference sequence). CDR3 coding DNA: TGTGCCAGTGACAGCCGCAATCAGCCCCAGCATTTT. Translated, it gives CASDSRNQPQHF.

The rearrangement joins TRBV2 to TRBJ2-1, with D possibly matching TRBD2 (6 bases). This CDR3 has 13 residues. Germline V gene lookup returns CDR1 SNHLY and CDR2 FYNNEI. Trimming shortened V by 6 bases and J by 9 bases, and 15 bases separated the two germline ends. The CDR3 is CASRRGSDGEQFF. CDR3 DNA sequence: TGTGCCAGCAGGCGGGGTTCCGATGGTGAGCAGTTCTTC.

The chain has TRBV19 and TRBJ2-4; D is possibly TRBD1 (6 bases). The germline V and J ends were trimmed by 1 base and 3 bases, with 13 bases remaining between them. Per germline, CDR1 LNHDA and CDR2 SQIVND (reference sequence). CDR3 size: 16 residues. CDR3 sequence: CASSIVTGLDKNIQYF. DNA for the CDR3: TGTGCCAGTAGTATAGTGACAGGCTTGGACAAAAACATTCAGTACTTC.

The CDR3 sequence is CASSQELAVKAKNIQYF. The DNA of the CDR3 is TGTGCCAGCAGCCAGGAGCTAGCGGTTAAAGCCAAAAACATTCAGTACTTC. The chain links TRBV5-6 to TRBJ2-4; 7 bases agree with TRBD2. The V segment lost 4 bases and the J segment 0 bases; nucleotides outside the gene matches: 10. Germline CDR1 is SGHDT and CDR2 is YYEEEE. This CDR3 spans 17 amino acids.

The chain is built from TRBV29-1 and TRBJ2-5, with a weak D call TRBD2 (6 bases). This CDR3 contains 13 residues. Trimming took 4 bases from V and 2 from J, leaving 11 bases between them. The germline V gene encodes CDR1 SQVTM and CDR2 ANQGSEA. The DNA of the CDR3 is TGCAGCGTTGTCCGGGACTGGCAAGAGACCCAGTACTTC. The encoded protein is CSVVRDWQETQYF.

The chain carries TRBV5-4 and TRBJ1-2; a possible D gene is TRBD1 (5 bases). The length of the CDR3 is 13 residues. Deletions cut 4 bases from V and 1 base from J, with 8 bases between. The germline CDR1 and CDR2 sequences are SGHNT and YYREEE (reference sequence). CDR3 sequence reads: CASSPDNNYGYTF. The CDR3 region has the DNA TGTGCCAGCAGCCCGGACAATAACTATGGCTACACCTTC.

A remark on this clone: The same CDR3 arises from other DNA sequences in this sample as well. The chain couples TRBV6-5 to TRBJ1-6; no firm D call. Germline V gives CDR1 MNHEY, CDR2 SVGAGI. V was shortened by 8 bases and J by 7 bases, with 12 bases between the two germline ends. CDR3 length: 13 residues. The CDR3 DNA sequence: TGTGCCAGCCGTCGGGAGATCAATTCACCCCTCCACTTT. Amino acid sequence: CASRREINSPLHF.